Below are 26 T cell receptor beta chains sequenced from a single sample in a study of Ad26.COV2.S vaccination and SARS-CoV-2 variants. Produced via immunoSEQ multiplex PCR; TCRdb's table is partial and in-frame only. The profile covers around 450,000 clones, with 88% appearing a single time and approximately 4% taken by the ten largest. Noted treatment: around 19 received Ad26.COV2.S at low or high dose, single or two shots; roughly 5 received placebo; per-sample allocation not given. Day 63 after the first injection of vaccine or placebo was the sampling time. This specimen consisted of peripheral blood, obtained in a trial of Ad26.COV2.S vaccine versus placebo. These receptors all stem from a person aged 18 to 65 who received the Ad26.COV2.S COVID-19 vaccine or a placebo.

The J gene is TRBJ1-1, the V gene TRBV27; the D is unclear. The CDR3 is 14 amino acids. V gave up 3 bases and J gave up 0 bases, with 8 bases separating them. Germline loops: CDR1 MNHEY, CDR2 SMNVEV (reference sequence). The CDR3 loop is CASSFSQLNTEAFF. The CDR3 nucleotides read TGTGCCAGCAGTTTCAGCCAGCTGAACACTGAAGCTTTCTTT.

The chain recombines TRBV7-2 with TRBJ2-7; D unclear. Trimming pared 1 base from V and 1 base from J, leaving 8 bases between. The CDR3 is 14 residues long. The germline CDR1 and CDR2 sequences are SGHTA and FQGNSA. The CDR3 spells CASSLVPRSYEQYF. CDR3 nucleotide sequence: TGTGCCAGCAGCTTAGTTCCCCGTTCCTACGAGCAGTACTTC.

The chain couples TRBV13 to TRBJ2-7; 8 bases are shared with TRBD2. Germline trimming cut 4 bases from V and 4 bases from J; bases unmatched to any gene: 3. The germline V gene has CDR1 PRHDT and CDR2 FYEKMQ (reference sequence). The CDR3 has 13 amino acids. CDR3 region: CASSSGGAYEQYF. The CDR3, as DNA: TGTGCCAGCAGCTCGGGAGGGGCATACGAGCAGTACTTC.

The chain combines TRBV12-3 or TRBV12-4 with TRBJ1-2, with 8 bases fitting TRBD1. The CDR3 extends over 13 amino acids. V was clipped by 6 bases and J by 6 bases; unmatched bases: 6. The CDR3 nucleotides read TGTGCCAGCAGCACGACAGGGGTGGATGGCTACACCTTC. Translation: CASSTTGVDGYTF.

The chain is built from TRBV5-6 and TRBJ1-2; D is undetermined. The CDR3 extends over 13 amino acids. The V end lost 4 bases, the J end lost 8 bases, and 15 bases lay between the germline ends. Germline V lookup: CDR1 SGHDT, CDR2 YYEEEE. CDR3 sequence (DNA): TGTGCCAGCAGCCCAGACAAGCGCCAGGGCTACACCTTC. Its translation is CASSPDKRQGYTF.

The V and J genes are TRBV5-4 and TRBJ1-1; D is unresolved. The length of the CDR3 is 13 residues. Trimming removed 1 base from V and 0 bases from J, with 4 bases in between. From germline, CDR1 is SGHNT and CDR2 YYREEE (reference sequence). Here the CDR3 reads CASSLIMNTEAFF. CDR3 bases: TGTGCCAGCAGCTTGATTATGAACACTGAAGCTTTCTTT.

The genes are TRBV7-6 and TRBJ2-7, with unresolved D. CDR3 length equals 13 residues. CDR1 is SGHVS and CDR2 is FNYEAQ in the germline V gene. V was trimmed by 1 base and J by 5 bases, leaving 9 bases between them. CDR3 residues: CASSLDGRNEQYF. The CDR3 DNA follows: TGTGCCAGCAGCTTAGACGGACGGAACGAGCAGTACTTC. Filled out from reference TRBV7-6 and TRBJ2-7, the complete variable domain reads GAGVSQSPRYKVTKRGQDVALRCDPISGHVSLYWYRQALGQGPEFLTYFNYEAQQDKSGLPNDRFSAERPEGSISTLTIQRTEQRDSAMYRCASSLDGRNEQYFGPGTRLTVT.

DNA of the CDR3: TGTGCCAGCAGTTTATCTGCCACAGATACGCAGTATTTT. Its translation is CASSLSATDTQYF. The V call is TRBV12-3 or TRBV12-4, the J call TRBJ2-3; D is uncertain. V was shortened by 2 bases and J by 2 bases, with 5 bases between the two germline ends. CDR3 length: 13 residues.

The chain uses TRBV24-1 and TRBJ1-1, with a tentative D call TRBD1 (5 bases). CDR1 is KGHDR and CDR2 is SFDVKD in the germline V gene. The CDR3 is 18 amino acids. Trimming cost V 4 bases and J 0 bases, with 20 bases left between them. The CDR3 is CATSDPLRLRGVNTEAFF. For the CDR3, the DNA is TGTGCCACCAGTGACCCACTCAGGCTTAGGGGTGTGAACACTGAAGCTTTCTTT.

The V gene is TRBV27, the J gene TRBJ2-3; 8 nucleotides match TRBD2. Trimming cost V 6 bases and J 5 bases; bases outside gene matches: 7. Germline CDR1 and CDR2: MNHEY and SMNVEV (reference sequence). The CDR3 runs to 14 residues. The CDR3, as DNA: TGTGCCAGCAGCCCGGGACTAGTGGTAGATACGCAGTATTTT. This codes for CASSPGLVVDTQYF.

The chain couples TRBV5-5 to TRBJ2-1, with a tentative D call TRBD1 (7 bases). With 4 bases removed from V and 3 bases from J, the gap between germline ends came to 17 bases. The length of the CDR3 is 16 residues. The V gene's germline CDR1 is SGHKS and CDR2 YYEKEE (reference sequence). The CDR3 here is CASSLPTGRIYNEQFF. The CDR3 nucleotides read TGTGCCAGCAGCCTGCCGACAGGGAGGATCTACAATGAGCAGTTCTTC.

V and J are TRBV3-1 (or the pseudogene TRBV3-2) and TRBJ2-1, with D possibly being TRBD1 (5 bases). CDR3 length equals 15 residues. Trimming left V 2 bases short and J 4 bases short, with 12 bases between. Per germline, CDR1 LGHDT and CDR2 YNNKEL (reference sequence). The CDR3 region is CASSQQGAAYNEQFF. The CDR3 DNA reads as TGTGCCAGCAGCCAACAGGGCGCAGCATACAATGAGCAGTTCTTC.

This clone is a singleton in its sample. V gene TRBV6-2 or TRBV6-3 combines with J gene TRBJ1-5; no clear D. This CDR3 contains 15 residues. V shed 6 bases and J shed 7 bases, with 19 bases lying between them. Germline V gene data show CDR1 as MNHEY and CDR2 as SVGEGT. CDR3 DNA: TGTGCCAGCAGCCGCACGGAGATTGTGAGGCAGCCCCAGCATTTT. Residues: CASSRTEIVRQPQHF.

This clone was seen only once. The chain is built from TRBV10-2 and TRBJ2-7; 10 bases fit TRBD2. The CDR3 is 18 residues long. Germline CDR1 WSHSY, CDR2 SAAADI. V lost 2 bases, J lost 5 bases, and 15 bases stayed unmatched. For the CDR3, the DNA is TGCGCCAGCAGTGAGACCAAACGTATAGCGGGAGGTACGGACGAGCAGTACTTC. Translated: CASSETKRIAGGTDEQYF.

V and J are TRBV6-5 and TRBJ2-2, with 7 bases identical to TRBD2. CDR3 length: 16 residues. CDR1 is MNHEY and CDR2 is SVGAGI in the germline V gene. With V trimmed by 2 bases and J by 2 bases, 5 bases remained unmatched. DNA of the CDR3: TGTGCCAGCAGTTACGGGCTAGCGGTTAACACCGGGGAGCTGTTTTTT. Protein product: CASSYGLAVNTGELFF.

V and J are TRBV28 and TRBJ2-7; D is unresolved. Trimming removed 4 bases from V and 2 bases from J, with 6 bases in between. Germline V gene sequence: CDR1 MDHEN, CDR2 SYDVKM. The CDR3 extends over 12 amino acids. The CDR3 region is CASSSWAYEQYF. CDR3 bases: TGTGCCAGCAGTTCTTGGGCCTACGAGCAGTACTTC.

The chain combines TRBV6-2 or TRBV6-3 with TRBJ1-6; D remains ambiguous. This CDR3 has 13 amino acids. From germline, CDR1 is MNHEY and CDR2 SVGEGT. The V and J ends lost 2 bases and 8 bases respectively, with 7 bases between them. DNA for the CDR3: TGTGCCAGCAGTTACCCAGCGGATTCACCCCTCCACTTT. Translated: CASSYPADSPLHF.

The chain carries TRBV15 and TRBJ1-2; weak D call: TRBD1 (6 bases). This CDR3 spans 15 amino acids. Germline lookup yields CDR1 LNHNV and CDR2 YYDKDF (reference sequence). V was trimmed by 1 base and J by 4 bases, leaving 13 bases between them. The CDR3 nucleotides read TGTGCCACCAGCAGAGTTAGGGGGGGCGTCTATGGCTACACCTTC. Its protein is CATSRVRGGVYGYTF.

V usage is TRBV7-8 and J usage is TRBJ1-5; no reliable D call. V was trimmed by 4 bases and J by 4 bases, leaving 11 bases between them. The CDR3 sequence is 14 residues long. The germline V gene encodes CDR1 SGHVS and CDR2 FQNEAQ. The CDR3 protein is CASSYGMGNQPQHF. The DNA of the CDR3 is TGTGCCAGCAGCTACGGCATGGGGAATCAGCCCCAGCATTTT. Filled out from reference TRBV7-8 and TRBJ1-5, the complete variable domain reads GAGVSQSPRYKVAKRGQDVALRCDPISGHVSLFWYQQALGQGPEFLTYFQNEAQLDKSGLPSDRFFAERPEGSVSTLKIQRTQQEDSAVYLCASSYGMGNQPQHFGDGTRLSIL.

The gene calls are TRBV18 and TRBJ2-7; 7 bases fit TRBD2. Germline V gives CDR1 KGHSH, CDR2 LQKENI. J gave up 2 bases and V 8 bases, and 15 bases lay outside the gene matches. CDR3 length: 16 residues. DNA of the CDR3: TGTGCCAGCCGTACAACCGGGGGGAGGTGGCCCTACGAGCAGTACTTC. It yields the protein CASRTTGGRWPYEQYF.

J is TRBJ2-7 and V is TRBV4-1, with D maybe TRBD2 (6 bases). Germline V gives CDR1 MGHRA, CDR2 YSYEKL. The CDR3 sequence is 16 residues long. V lost 4 bases to trimming and J lost 1 base, with 17 bases between them. For the CDR3, the DNA is TGCGCCAGCAGCCGCAAAGACCAGACTAGGTCCTACGAGCAGTACTTC. As protein: CASSRKDQTRSYEQYF.

The chain employs TRBV4-3 and TRBJ1-2; 7 bases align to TRBD1. Trimming took 0 bases from V and 3 from J; bases not matched to a gene: 4. CDR3 length: 15 residues. CDR1 and CDR2 (germline): LGHNA, YSLEER. The CDR3 is CASSQEQGGHYGYTF. CDR3 DNA sequence: TGCGCCAGCAGCCAAGAGCAGGGGGGCCACTATGGCTACACCTTC.

The rearrangement uses TRBV15 and TRBJ1-4; 8 positions agree with TRBD1. After removal of 4 bases from V and 4 bases from J, the junction contained 5 bases not matched to a gene. CDR3 length: 15 amino acids. Germline CDR1 and CDR2: LNHNV and YYDKDF (reference sequence). The CDR3 protein is CATSTQGAYNEKLFF. The CDR3 DNA reads as TGTGCCACCAGCACGCAGGGGGCCTATAATGAAAAACTGTTTTTT.

The rearrangement joins TRBV7-2 to TRBJ2-3, with D maybe TRBD2 (7 bases). V lost 3 bases to trimming and J lost 2 bases, with 12 bases between them. CDR1 is SGHTA, CDR2 FQGNSA, per germline. CDR3 size: 15 residues. Here the CDR3 reads CASSLGGASTDTQYF. CDR3 nucleotide sequence: TGTGCCAGCAGCTTGGGGGGGGCTTCCACAGATACGCAGTATTTT.

This clone came up a few times. The rearrangement uses TRBV28 and TRBJ1-2; the D is unclear. The CDR3 has 15 residues. Trimming pared 1 base from V and 6 bases from J, leaving 15 bases between. Germline V gives CDR1 MDHEN, CDR2 SYDVKM. CDR3 residues: CASSLFQSLLDGYTF. CDR3 DNA: TGTGCCAGCAGTTTATTTCAATCCCTCCTGGATGGCTACACCTTC.

The chain couples TRBV5-4 to TRBJ1-2; tentatively, D is TRBD1 (5 bases). This CDR3 is built from 13 residues. V was trimmed by 4 bases and J by 5 bases, leaving 12 bases between them. CDR1 SGHNT and CDR2 YYREEE come from the germline V gene (reference sequence). This CDR3 is CASSGAPGYGYTF. In DNA, the CDR3 is TGTGCCAGCAGCGGGGCTCCCGGGTATGGCTACACCTTC. Drawing the rest from reference TRBV5-4 and TRBJ1-2, the complete variable domain is ETGVTQSPTHLIKTRGQQVTLRCSSQSGHNTVSWYQQALGQGPQFIFQYYREEENGRGNFPPRFSGLQFPNYSSELNVNALELDDSALYLCASSGAPGYGYTFGSGTRLTVV.